These 30 T cell receptor beta chains came from one sample sequenced in a study of identical twins. TCRdb re-analysed the 5' RACE reads in MiXCR, keeping a single row per CDR3 protein. Among under 900,000 distinct CDR3 sequences, approximately 13% were seen once, and the ten largest hold around 1.5%. These records were also assigned to another study, of yellow fever vaccine responses in identical twins.

Sequenced sample: PBMCs. These receptors all come from a woman aged 18-29 years in good health.

The genes are TRBV15 and TRBJ2-3, with TRBD1 as a possible D gene (7 bases). Germline V CDR1 and CDR2: LNHNV, YYDKDF (reference sequence). This CDR3 is 18 amino acids long. Between the trimmed V and J ends, which lost 2 bases and 1 base, there was a span of 19 bases. The CDR3 DNA is TGTGCCACCAGCAGACCTCAGGGGGGACGTGGAGGCACAGATACGCAGTATTTT. It yields the protein CATSRPQGGRGGTDTQYF. The whole variable domain, remainder taken from reference TRBV15 and TRBJ2-3, is DAMVIQNPRYQVTQFGKPVTLSCSQTLNHNVMYWYQQKSSQAPKLLFHYYDKDFNNEADTPDNFQSRRPNTSFCFLDIRSPGLGDTAMYLCATSRPQGGRGGTDTQYFGPGTRLTVL.

V and J are TRBV3-1 and TRBJ2-7; 16 bases match TRBD2. Germline V gene lookup returns CDR1 LGHDT and CDR2 YNNKEL (reference sequence). The CDR3 length is 16 residues. V trimming: 0 bases; J trimming: 6 bases; junction bases outside the gene matches: 2. The chain's CDR3 is CASSQDGTSGRGEQYF. CDR3 in DNA: TGTGCCAGCAGCCAAGACGGGACTAGCGGGAGGGGCGAGCAGTACTTC.

The chain couples TRBV20-1 to TRBJ2-4; D could derive from TRBD1 or TRBD2 (5 bases each). Germline V lookup: CDR1 DFQATT, CDR2 SNEGSKA (reference sequence). The ends were cut back, 1 base at V and 0 bases at J, with 16 bases in the middle. The CDR3 covers 17 residues. CDR3 in amino acids: CSARGRGPPLAKNIQYF. As DNA, the CDR3 is TGCAGTGCTAGAGGACGGGGACCGCCGCTAGCCAAAAACATTCAGTACTTC.

This clonotype was seen more than once but under ten times. This chain joins TRBV28 and TRBJ1-2, with D tentatively TRBD1 (6 bases). Germline V lookup: CDR1 MDHEN, CDR2 SYDVKM. The CDR3 covers 16 residues. V dropped 3 bases and J dropped 7 bases, with 21 bases sitting between them. DNA of the CDR3: TGTGCCAGCAGTTTCCGTATGGACAGCCCTCCAGGTGGCTACACCTTC. This codes for CASSFRMDSPPGGYTF.

In its sample, this clonotype was seen a few times. The chain links TRBV6-1 to TRBJ2-4; 7 nucleotides line up with TRBD1. V shed 4 bases, J shed 0 bases, and the junction held 6 bases outside the gene matches. In germline, CDR1 is MNHNS, CDR2 SASEGT. This CDR3 has 16 amino acids. CDR3 in amino acids: CASSGRQGIAKNIQYF. CDR3 DNA sequence: TGTGCCAGCAGTGGTCGACAGGGAATAGCCAAAAACATTCAGTACTTC.

The CDR3 nucleotides read TGCGCCAGCAGCTTGGGGAGCGCATCGCAGTACTTC. This gives the protein CASSLGSASQYF. The chain employs TRBV5-1 and TRBJ2-7; D is unresolved. V gave up 0 bases and J gave up 9 bases, with 10 bases separating them. Germline CDR1 is SGHRS and CDR2 is YFSETQ. The CDR3 has 12 amino acids.

The chain is built from TRBV7-8 and TRBJ1-1, with D unclear. V lost 1 base and J 1 base, leaving 7 bases between the germline ends. The CDR3 sequence is 14 residues long. Germline-derived CDR1 and CDR2 are SGHVS and FQNEAQ. The CDR3 coding sequence is TGTGCCAGCAGCTTAGTTAGTGCGAACACTGAAGCTTTCTTT. This gives the protein CASSLVSANTEAFF.

CDR3 nucleotides: TGCGCCAGCAGCTTGGACACAATGTCCAACGTCCTGACTTTC. It encodes CASSLDTMSNVLTF. The chain recombines TRBV5-1 with TRBJ2-6; D not certain. CDR1 is SGHRS, CDR2 YFSETQ, per germline. The V end was cut by 0 bases, the J end by 8 bases, with 9 bases between. This CDR3 comprises 14 residues.

V usage is TRBV7-6 and J usage is TRBJ2-2; 7 bases match TRBD2. Germline V gene data show CDR1 as SGHVS and CDR2 as FNYEAQ. The CDR3 consists of 17 residues. V shed 0 bases and J 14 bases; nucleotides not matched to a gene: 18. CDR3 nucleotide sequence: TGTGCCAGCAGCTTAGCGGGAGGGCCCCCGGCGGCCGGGGTTCTGTTTTTT. This sequence encodes CASSLAGGPPAAGVLFF.

In its sample, this clonotype was seen many times. The V call is TRBV7-3, the J call TRBJ2-3, with TRBD1 matching 8 bases. The CDR3 extends over 18 amino acids. Germline V gives CDR1 SGHTA, CDR2 FQGTGA. The J segment lost 1 base and the V segment lost 5 bases, leaving 14 bases of the junction unmatched. The CDR3 sequence: CASSRTPPGGAGTDTQYF. CDR3 DNA: TGTGCCAGCAGCCGAACCCCCCCAGGGGGCGCAGGCACAGATACGCAGTATTTT.

The chain is built from TRBV15 and TRBJ2-6, with unresolved D. Germline assignment: CDR1 LNHNV and CDR2 YYDKDF (reference sequence). The ends were cut back, 0 bases at V and 0 bases at J, with 3 bases in the middle. The CDR3 extends over 15 amino acids. The DNA for the CDR3 is TGTGCCACCAGCAGAGACCCCTCTGGGGCCAACGTCCTGACTTTC. As protein: CATSRDPSGANVLTF.

This clonotype came up a few times. The chain carries TRBV4-2 and TRBJ2-3, with TRBD2 matching 14 bases. In germline, CDR1 is LGHNA, CDR2 YNFKEQ. The CDR3 consists of 16 residues. V lost 1 base, J lost 7 bases, and 4 bases stayed unmatched. The CDR3 DNA reads TGTGCCAGCAGCCAAGCCTGGACTAGCGGGAGGTATACGCAGTATTTT. The encoded protein is CASSQAWTSGRYTQYF.

The V and J genes are TRBV20-1 and TRBJ1-5, with D uncertain. The CDR3 consists of 16 residues. The V end lost 3 bases, the J end lost 0 bases, and 15 bases lay between the germline ends. Germline V lookup: CDR1 DFQATT, CDR2 SNEGSKA (reference sequence). Here the CDR3 reads CSASSGREYSNQPQHF. The CDR3 bases are TGCAGTGCTAGTTCGGGGAGAGAATATAGCAATCAGCCCCAGCATTTT.

The J gene is TRBJ1-2, the V gene TRBV25-1; TRBD1 matches 12 bases. Germline CDR1 and CDR2: MGHDK and SYGVNS. The CDR3 runs to 12 residues. V was pared by 6 bases and J by 10 bases, with 3 bases of the junction left unmatched. CDR3 amino acids: CASRGTGGDYTF. Written as DNA, the CDR3 is TGTGCCAGCAGAGGGACAGGGGGCGACTACACCTTC.

Ten or more counts support this clonotype. The V call is TRBV3-1, the J call TRBJ2-7; D perhaps matches TRBD2 (5 bases). Germline loops: CDR1 LGHDT, CDR2 YNNKEL (reference sequence). The CDR3 runs 16 residues. The ends were cut back, 4 bases at V and 3 bases at J, with 19 bases in the middle. The CDR3 here is CASSPRVGLGNYEQYF. CDR3 sequence (DNA): TGTGCCAGCAGCCCAAGGGTTGGACTGGGAAACTACGAGCAGTACTTC.

This clonotype was counted at least ten times. The V gene is TRBV20-1, the J gene TRBJ1-1, with D maybe TRBD1 (5 bases). Germline V gene lookup returns CDR1 DFQATT and CDR2 SNEGSKA (reference sequence). V lost 5 bases and J 0 bases, leaving 7 bases between the germline ends. The CDR3 is 12 amino acids. The CDR3 reads CSAGRVNTEAFF. The DNA for the CDR3 is TGCAGTGCTGGCAGGGTGAACACTGAAGCTTTCTTT.

This clonotype was seen at least ten times. The V call is TRBV7-2, the J call TRBJ2-2, with D perhaps assigned TRBD1 or TRBD2 (7 bases each). Germline assignment: CDR1 SGHTA and CDR2 FQGNSA. V dropped 5 bases and J dropped 5 bases, with 15 bases sitting between them. The CDR3 totals 15 residues. CDR3 loop: CASSTTGRATGELFF. The CDR3 DNA sequence: TGTGCCAGCAGCACGACAGGGAGGGCGACCGGGGAGCTGTTTTTT.

The sample holds many counts of this clonotype. The V gene is TRBV4-1, the J gene TRBJ2-5; 9 bases are shared with TRBD2. V trimming: 6 bases; J trimming: 5 bases; junction bases outside the gene matches: 7. CDR1 MGHRA and CDR2 YSYEKL come from the germline V gene. The CDR3 is 14 amino acids. The CDR3 region is CASSIAGVGETQYF. For the CDR3, the DNA is TGCGCCAGCAGTATAGCGGGAGTAGGGGAGACCCAGTACTTC.

The chain links TRBV3-1 to TRBJ2-3; TRBD2 matches 10 bases. This CDR3 is built from 15 residues. V lost 0 bases to trimming and J lost 5 bases; unmatched junction nucleotides: 2. The germline CDR1 and CDR2 sequences are LGHDT and YNNKEL (reference sequence). The CDR3 region has the DNA TGTGCCAGCAGCCAAGAGACTAGCGGGTTAGATACGCAGTATTTT. It is translated as CASSQETSGLDTQYF.

This clonotype was recorded many times. The rearrangement uses TRBV2 and TRBJ2-7, with TRBD2 matching 12 bases. V gave up 5 bases and J gave up 4 bases; unmatched junction bases: 6. Germline V gene data show CDR1 as SNHLY and CDR2 as FYNNEI. This CDR3 has 15 residues. CDR3 coding DNA: TGTGCCAGCAGTTTAGGACTAGCGGGGCCTTACGAGCAGTACGTC. It translates to CASSLGLAGPYEQYV.

This clonotype has more than one count but fewer than ten. V gene TRBV5-4 combines with J gene TRBJ2-1; D remains unclear. The CDR3 has 16 residues. CDR1 is SGHNT and CDR2 is YYREEE in the germline V gene (reference sequence). Trimming removed 1 base from V and 5 bases from J, with 16 bases in between. The CDR3: CASSLPPGFSDNEQFF. CDR3 DNA: TGTGCCAGCAGCTTGCCCCCAGGATTTAGTGACAATGAGCAGTTCTTC.

There are a few counts of this clonotype. The chain joins TRBV3-1 to TRBJ2-5, with D possibly matching TRBD1 (6 bases). Germline V gives CDR1 LGHDT, CDR2 YNNKEL (reference sequence). This CDR3 contains 15 residues. V lost 4 bases and J lost 4, with 16 bases in between. The CDR3 is CASSPPLAGAETQYF. CDR3 DNA: TGTGCCAGCAGCCCCCCGTTAGCAGGGGCAGAGACCCAGTACTTC.

This chain joins TRBV5-1 and TRBJ2-3; D may be TRBD2 (5 bases). V was cut by 5 bases and J by 0 bases, with 16 bases left in between. CDR1 SGHRS and CDR2 YFSETQ come from the germline V gene. This CDR3 is 16 amino acids long. The CDR3 region has the DNA TGCGCCAGCAGAGGCGGGCAAATCCTTAGCACAGATACGCAGTATTTT. It translates to CASRGGQILSTDTQYF.

The genes are TRBV15 and TRBJ1-5; 7 nucleotides match TRBD1. This CDR3 is 15 amino acids long. V was clipped by 0 bases and J by 7 bases; unmatched bases: 6. Germline CDR1 is LNHNV and CDR2 is YYDKDF (reference sequence). The CDR3 region is CATSRDLQGLQPQHF. In DNA form, the CDR3 reads TGTGCCACCAGCAGAGATCTACAGGGGTTGCAGCCCCAGCATTTT. The full variable domain, rest sourced from reference TRBV15 and TRBJ1-5, is DAMVIQNPRYQVTQFGKPVTLSCSQTLNHNVMYWYQQKSSQAPKLLFHYYDKDFNNEADTPDNFQSRRPNTSFCFLDIRSPGLGDTAMYLCATSRDLQGLQPQHFGDGTRLSIL.

A few counts support this clonotype. CDR3 in amino acids: CASSFPGPSEKLFF. DNA of the CDR3: TGTGCCAGCAGTTTCCCGGGACCGAGCGAAAAACTGTTTTTT. V and J are TRBV28 and TRBJ1-4, with D possibly being TRBD1 (5 bases). The CDR3 is 14 amino acids. Germline CDR1 reads MDHEN; CDR2 reads SYDVKM. The V end was cut by 3 bases, the J end by 8 bases, with 13 bases between.

This clonotype was counted between two and nine times. The chain employs TRBV2 and TRBJ2-7; D may be TRBD1 (5 bases). Trimming took off 4 bases at V and 2 bases at J, with 15 bases between the two ends. Looked up from germline, CDR1 is SNHLY and CDR2 is FYNNEI. The length of the CDR3 is 15 residues. CDR3 DNA: TGTGCCAGCAGTGGCCGGACACAAAGTGCCTACGAGCAGTACGTC. The encoded protein is CASSGRTQSAYEQYV.

This clonotype was observed at least ten times. The genes are TRBV11-3 and TRBJ2-1; TRBD2 might be the D (5 bases). The CDR3 is 13 amino acids. Germline loops: CDR1 SGHNT, CDR2 YENEEA. V lost 0 bases, J lost 10 bases, and 10 bases lay in between. The CDR3 region has the DNA TGTGCCAGCAGCTTAGATGGCGGGTTGGAGCAGTTCTTC. This codes for CASSLDGGLEQFF.

This clonotype was observed a handful of times. J is TRBJ2-1 and V is TRBV2; 8 bases map to TRBD1. Unmatched junction bases numbered 3, after V lost 8 bases and J lost 9 bases. CDR1 and CDR2 (germline): SNHLY, FYNNEI. CDR3 length equals 11 residues. CDR3 protein: CASLQGVEQFF. CDR3 coding DNA: TGTGCCAGCCTACAGGGGGTTGAGCAGTTCTTC.

The rearrangement joins TRBV5-1 to TRBJ2-7; D not resolved. V dropped 4 bases and J dropped 1 base, with 9 bases sitting between them. The CDR3 is made up of 13 amino acids. Germline values: CDR1 SGHRS, CDR2 YFSETQ. The CDR3 DNA sequence: TGCGCCAGCAGCGCTGACACTTCCTACGAGCAGTACTTC. It is translated as CASSADTSYEQYF.

V gene TRBV4-2 combines with J gene TRBJ2-1; D is perhaps TRBD1 or TRBD2 (6 bases each). Trimming took off 1 base at V and 4 bases at J, with 20 bases between the two ends. CDR1 LGHNA and CDR2 YNFKEQ come from the germline V gene. The CDR3 length is 18 residues. This chain's CDR3 is CASSQARGRDLPYNEQFF. In nucleotides, the CDR3 is TGTGCCAGCAGCCAAGCCAGGGGCCGGGACTTACCATACAATGAGCAGTTCTTC.